This T cell receptor (beta chain) comes out of a study of OX40 agonist ivuxolimab in advanced cancers. The overall study: At under 85% male, the cohort had a mean age of 60 years, ranging from about 20 to 80.

The CDR3 runs to 16 residues. Trimming stripped 3 bases from V and 2 bases from J, with 14 bases between. The germline V gene encodes CDR1 MRHNA and CDR2 SNTAGT. The protocol was immunoSEQ multiplex PCR, while the TCRdb copy is restricted to in-frame clones and leaves out a portion. The sample has about 79,000 clones, 80% to 95% seen once. This clone appeared a few times. This chain uses TRBV6-4 with TRBJ2-1, with D possibly called TRBD1 or TRBD2 (5 bases each). The sample was CD4+ or CD8+ T cells sorted from blood, taken in a trial of the OX40 agonist ivuxolimab. This sequence was found in an adult with an advanced solid tumor such as melanoma, head and neck, liver or kidney cancer. The CDR3 protein is CASSERDPVAYNEQFF. The CDR3 DNA reads as TGTGCCAGCAGTGAAAGGGACCCTGTCGCCTACAATGAGCAGTTCTTC.